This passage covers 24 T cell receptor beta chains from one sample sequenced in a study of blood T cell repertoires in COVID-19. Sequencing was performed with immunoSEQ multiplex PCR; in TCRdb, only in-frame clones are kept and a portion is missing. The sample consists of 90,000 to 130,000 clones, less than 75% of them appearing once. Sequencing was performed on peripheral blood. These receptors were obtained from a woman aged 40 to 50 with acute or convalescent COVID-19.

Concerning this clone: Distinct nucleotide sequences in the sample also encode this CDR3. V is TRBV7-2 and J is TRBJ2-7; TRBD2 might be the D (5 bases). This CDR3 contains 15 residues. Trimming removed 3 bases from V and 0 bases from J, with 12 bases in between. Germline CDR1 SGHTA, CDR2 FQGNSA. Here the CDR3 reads CASSFSGKGSYEQYF. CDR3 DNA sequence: TGTGCCAGCAGCTTTTCGGGGAAGGGCTCCTACGAGCAGTACTTC.

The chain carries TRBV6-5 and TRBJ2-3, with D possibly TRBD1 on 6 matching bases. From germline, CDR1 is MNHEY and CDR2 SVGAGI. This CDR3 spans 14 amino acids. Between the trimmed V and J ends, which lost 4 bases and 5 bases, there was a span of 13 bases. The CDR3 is CASSSRTERDTQYF. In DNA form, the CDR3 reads TGTGCCAGCAGTTCGCGGACAGAACGAGATACGCAGTATTTT.

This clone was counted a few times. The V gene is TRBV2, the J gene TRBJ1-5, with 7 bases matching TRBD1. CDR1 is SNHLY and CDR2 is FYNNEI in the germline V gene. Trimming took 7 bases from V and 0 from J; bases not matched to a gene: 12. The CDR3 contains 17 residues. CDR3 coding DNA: TGTGCCAGCACCGGATGGGTGGGACAGTATAGCAATCAGCCCCAGCATTTT. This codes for CASTGWVGQYSNQPQHF.

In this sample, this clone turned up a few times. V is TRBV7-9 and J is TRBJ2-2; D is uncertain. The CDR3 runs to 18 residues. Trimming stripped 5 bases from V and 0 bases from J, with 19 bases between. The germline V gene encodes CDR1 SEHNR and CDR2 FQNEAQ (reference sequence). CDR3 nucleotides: TGTGCCAGCAGCAAATCTTTTAAGAGTGGGCCGAACACCGGGGAGCTGTTTTTT. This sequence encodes CASSKSFKSGPNTGELFF.

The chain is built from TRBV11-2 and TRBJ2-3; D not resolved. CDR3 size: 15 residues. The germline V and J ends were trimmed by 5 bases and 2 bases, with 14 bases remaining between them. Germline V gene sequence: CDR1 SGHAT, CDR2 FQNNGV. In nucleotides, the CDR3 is TGTGCCAGCAGCCCACTTAGTGGAGCCACAGATACGCAGTATTTT. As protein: CASSPLSGATDTQYF.

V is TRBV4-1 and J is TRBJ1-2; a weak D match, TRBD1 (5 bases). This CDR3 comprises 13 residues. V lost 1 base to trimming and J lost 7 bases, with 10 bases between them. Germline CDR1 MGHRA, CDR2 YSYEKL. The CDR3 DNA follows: TGCGCCAGCAGCCAAGGACAGTGGCTTGGCTACACCTTC. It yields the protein CASSQGQWLGYTF.

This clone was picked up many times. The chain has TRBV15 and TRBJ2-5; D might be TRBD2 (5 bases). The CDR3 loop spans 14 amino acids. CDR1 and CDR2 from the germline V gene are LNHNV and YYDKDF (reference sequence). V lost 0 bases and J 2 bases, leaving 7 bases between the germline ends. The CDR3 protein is CATSRDRGQETQYF. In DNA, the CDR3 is TGTGCCACCAGCAGAGATCGGGGACAAGAGACCCAGTACTTC.

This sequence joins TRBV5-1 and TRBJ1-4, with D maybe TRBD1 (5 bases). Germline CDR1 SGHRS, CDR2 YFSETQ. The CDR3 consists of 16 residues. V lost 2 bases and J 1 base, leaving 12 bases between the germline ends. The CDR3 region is CASSFQGGETNEKLFF. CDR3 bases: TGCGCCAGCAGCTTTCAGGGAGGAGAAACTAATGAAAAACTGTTTTTT.

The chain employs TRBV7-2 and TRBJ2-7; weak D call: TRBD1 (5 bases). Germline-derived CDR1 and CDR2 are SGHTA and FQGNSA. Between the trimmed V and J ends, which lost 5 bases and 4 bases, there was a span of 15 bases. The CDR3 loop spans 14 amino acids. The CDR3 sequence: CASSLTGLGYEQYF. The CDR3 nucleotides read TGTGCCAGCAGCCTTACAGGTTTGGGTTACGAGCAGTACTTC.

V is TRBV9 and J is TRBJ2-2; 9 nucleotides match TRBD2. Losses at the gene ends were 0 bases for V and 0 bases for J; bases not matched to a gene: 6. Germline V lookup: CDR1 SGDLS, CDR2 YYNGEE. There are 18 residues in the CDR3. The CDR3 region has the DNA TGTGCCAGCAGCGTAGATGATAGCGGGGGACCGAACACCGGGGAGCTGTTTTTT. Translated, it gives CASSVDDSGGPNTGELFF.

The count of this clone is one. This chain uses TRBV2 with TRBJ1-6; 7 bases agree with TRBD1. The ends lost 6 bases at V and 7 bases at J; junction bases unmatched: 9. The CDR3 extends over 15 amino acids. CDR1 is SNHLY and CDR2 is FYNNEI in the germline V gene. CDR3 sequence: CASRTLTGLNSPLHF. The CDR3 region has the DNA TGTGCCAGCAGGACATTGACAGGGTTGAATTCACCCCTCCACTTT.

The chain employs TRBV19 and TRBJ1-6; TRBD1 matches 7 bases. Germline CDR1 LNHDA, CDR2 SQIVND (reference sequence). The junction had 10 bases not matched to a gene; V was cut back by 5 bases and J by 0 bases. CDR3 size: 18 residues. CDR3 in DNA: TGTGCCAGTAGTGCGCTTTCGGGACAGAGCTCCTATAATTCACCCCTCCACTTT. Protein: CASSALSGQSSYNSPLHF.

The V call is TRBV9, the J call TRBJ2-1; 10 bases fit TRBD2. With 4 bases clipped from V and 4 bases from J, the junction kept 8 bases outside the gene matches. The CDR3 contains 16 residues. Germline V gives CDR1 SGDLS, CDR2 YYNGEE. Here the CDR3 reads CASSNLAGVRYNEQFF. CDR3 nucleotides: TGTGCCAGCAGCAACCTAGCGGGGGTTCGATACAATGAGCAGTTCTTC. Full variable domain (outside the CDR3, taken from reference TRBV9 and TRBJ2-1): DSGVTQTPKHLITATGQRVTLRCSPRSGDLSVYWYQQSLDQGLQFLIQYYNGEERAKGNILERFSAQQFPDLHSELNLSSLELGDSALYFCASSNLAGVRYNEQFFGPGTRLTVL.

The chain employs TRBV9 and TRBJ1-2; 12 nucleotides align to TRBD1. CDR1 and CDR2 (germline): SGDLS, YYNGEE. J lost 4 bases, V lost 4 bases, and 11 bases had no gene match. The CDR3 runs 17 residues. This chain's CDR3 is CASSLGTGGPTIYGYTF. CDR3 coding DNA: TGTGCCAGCAGCCTTGGGACAGGGGGCCCAACTATCTATGGCTACACCTTC.

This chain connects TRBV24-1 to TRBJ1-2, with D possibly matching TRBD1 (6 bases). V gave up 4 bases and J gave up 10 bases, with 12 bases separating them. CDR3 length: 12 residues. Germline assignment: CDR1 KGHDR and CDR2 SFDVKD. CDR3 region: CATSDPGHHYTF. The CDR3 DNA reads TGTGCCACCAGTGACCCGGGACACCACTACACCTTC.

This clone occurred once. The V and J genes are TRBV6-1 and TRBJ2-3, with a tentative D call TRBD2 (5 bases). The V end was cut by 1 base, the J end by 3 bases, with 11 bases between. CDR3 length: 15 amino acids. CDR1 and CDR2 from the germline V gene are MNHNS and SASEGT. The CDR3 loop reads CASSEDITRTDTQYF. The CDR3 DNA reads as TGTGCCAGCAGTGAAGACATTACTAGGACAGATACGCAGTATTTT.

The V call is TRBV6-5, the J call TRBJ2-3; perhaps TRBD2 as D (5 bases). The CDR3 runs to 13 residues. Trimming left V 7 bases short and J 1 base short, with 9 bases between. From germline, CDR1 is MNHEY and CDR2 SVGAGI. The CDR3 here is CASTFGGTDTQYF. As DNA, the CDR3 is TGTGCCAGCACATTCGGGGGCACAGATACGCAGTATTTT.

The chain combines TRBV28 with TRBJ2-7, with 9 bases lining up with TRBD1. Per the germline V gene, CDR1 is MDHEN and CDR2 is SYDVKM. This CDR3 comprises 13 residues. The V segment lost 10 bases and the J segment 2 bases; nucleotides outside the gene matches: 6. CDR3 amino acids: CATSGTGTYEQYF. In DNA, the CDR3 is TGTGCCACCAGCGGGACAGGGACCTACGAGCAGTACTTC.

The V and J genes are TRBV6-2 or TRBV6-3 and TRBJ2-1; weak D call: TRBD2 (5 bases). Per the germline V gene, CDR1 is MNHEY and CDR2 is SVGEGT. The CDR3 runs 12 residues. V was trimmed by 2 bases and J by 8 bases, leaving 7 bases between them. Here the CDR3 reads CASSYHGDEQFF. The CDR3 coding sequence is TGTGCCAGCAGTTACCACGGGGATGAGCAGTTCTTC.

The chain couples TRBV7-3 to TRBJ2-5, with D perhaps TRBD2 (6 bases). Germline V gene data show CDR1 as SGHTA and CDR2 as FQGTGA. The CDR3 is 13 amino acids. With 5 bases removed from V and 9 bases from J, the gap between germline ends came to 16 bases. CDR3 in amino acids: CASSEFGGQAQYF. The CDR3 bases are TGTGCCAGCAGCGAATTCGGGGGTCAGGCCCAGTACTTC. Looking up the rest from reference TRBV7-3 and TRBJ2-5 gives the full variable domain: GAGVSQTPSNKVTEKGKYVELRCDPISGHTALYWYRQSLGQGPEFLIYFQGTGAADDSGLPNDRFFAVRPEGSVSTLKIQRTERGDSAVYLCASSEFGGQAQYFGPGTRLLVL.

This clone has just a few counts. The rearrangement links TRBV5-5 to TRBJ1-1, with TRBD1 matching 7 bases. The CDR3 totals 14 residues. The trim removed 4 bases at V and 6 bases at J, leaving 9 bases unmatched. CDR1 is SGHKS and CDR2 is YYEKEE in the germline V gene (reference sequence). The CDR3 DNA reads TGTGCCAGCAGCGGTCGGGACAGAAAACCTGAAGCTTTCTTT. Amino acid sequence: CASSGRDRKPEAFF.

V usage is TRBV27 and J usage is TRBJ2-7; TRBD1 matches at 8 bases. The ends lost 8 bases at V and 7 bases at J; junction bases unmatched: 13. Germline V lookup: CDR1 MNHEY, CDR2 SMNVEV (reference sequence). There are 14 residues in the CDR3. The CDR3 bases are TGTGCCAGCCGAACCAGGGGGCTTGCGGGGGAGCAGTACTTC. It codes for CASRTRGLAGEQYF.

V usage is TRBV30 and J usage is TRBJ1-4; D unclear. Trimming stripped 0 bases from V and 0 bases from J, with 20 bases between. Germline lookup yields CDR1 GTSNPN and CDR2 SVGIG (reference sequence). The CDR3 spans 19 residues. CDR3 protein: CAWSVDPPGTHATNEKLFF. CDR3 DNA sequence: TGTGCCTGGAGTGTGGATCCCCCAGGAACCCATGCAACTAATGAAAAACTGTTTTTT.

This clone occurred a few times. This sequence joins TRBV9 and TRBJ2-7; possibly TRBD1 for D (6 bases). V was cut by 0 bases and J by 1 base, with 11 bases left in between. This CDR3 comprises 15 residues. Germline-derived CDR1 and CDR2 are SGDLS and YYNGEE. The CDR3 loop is CASSVDRDWSYEQYF. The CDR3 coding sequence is TGTGCCAGCAGCGTAGACAGGGATTGGTCCTACGAGCAGTACTTC.